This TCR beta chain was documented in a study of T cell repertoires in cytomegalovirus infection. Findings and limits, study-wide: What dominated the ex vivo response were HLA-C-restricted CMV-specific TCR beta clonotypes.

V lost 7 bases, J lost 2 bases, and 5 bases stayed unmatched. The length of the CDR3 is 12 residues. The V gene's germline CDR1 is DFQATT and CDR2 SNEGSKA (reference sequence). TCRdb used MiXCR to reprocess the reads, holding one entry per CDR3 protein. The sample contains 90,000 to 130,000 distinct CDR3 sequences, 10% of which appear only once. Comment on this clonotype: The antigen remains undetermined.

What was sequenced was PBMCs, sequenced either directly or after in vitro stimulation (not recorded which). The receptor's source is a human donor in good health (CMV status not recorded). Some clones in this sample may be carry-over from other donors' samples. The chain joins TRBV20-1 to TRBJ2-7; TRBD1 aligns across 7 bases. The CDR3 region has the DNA TGCAGTGGTAAGAGGGGGCCCTACGAGCAGTACTTC. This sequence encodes CSGKRGPYEQYF.